This TCR beta chain originates from a study of cytomegalovirus exposure and HLA in healthy donors. For this clone: The antigen remains unidentified.

The table came from immunoSEQ multiplex PCR; TCRdb's copy has only in-frame clones and leaves some out. The repertoire consists of approximately 150,000 clones, with approximately 81% occurring once and the leading ten covering 10%. V dropped 4 bases and J dropped 0; count of bases not matched to a gene: 3. The CDR3 is made up of 15 amino acids. The germline gives CDR1 MNHEY, CDR2 SMNVEV (reference sequence). Notes on the study in general: There were some public TCRs occurring in many donors, but most TCR sequences were rare. One later analysis, an examination of the 120 validation repertoires, found that first-cohort TCR clusters tended to co-occur in them. Among the CMV-associated chains, three were confirmed in vitro as specific for CMV antigens. Using the classifier, cytomegalovirus status was reportedly diagnosed with high specificity and sensitivity.

J is TRBJ2-3 and V is TRBV27, with 8 bases fitting TRBD2. Sequencing used PBMCs. This receptor was identified in a man aged 25 to 45 in good health and CMV-seropositive. CDR3 in DNA: TGTGCCAGCAGTTCTTCTAGCGGGAGCACAGATACGCAGTATTTT. It translates to CASSSSSGSTDTQYF.